Below, 20 T cell receptor beta chains from the same sample are listed, as sequenced in a study of blood T cells in healthy people across ages. Next came a second PCR, run for roughly 7 to 12 cycles, which used a sample-barcoded 5' primer along with a J-beta primer mix. From the 5' RACE reads, TCRdb called clonotypes with MiXCR, one entry per CDR3 protein. The sample records over 700,000 distinct CDR3 sequences, 20% to 30% being singletons. The data also belong to a second study, concerning T cells of mothers and their children.

The sample was blood. These receptors all stem from a boy younger than 18 in good health.

This clonotype was picked up a small number of times. The chain joins TRBV7-2 to TRBJ1-2, with TRBD1 matching over 9 bases. This CDR3 has 16 amino acids. CDR1 and CDR2 from the germline V gene are SGHTA and FQGNSA. V lost 2 bases and J lost 5; bases outside the gene matches: 9. CDR3 bases: TGTGCCAGCAGCTTACTCTTACAGGGGGCTGGATATGGCTACACCTTC. Translating gives CASSLLLQGAGYGYTF.

This chain connects TRBV12-3 or TRBV12-4 to TRBJ2-5; TRBD1 aligns across 8 bases. The CDR3 runs 15 residues. V dropped 6 bases and J dropped 2; count of bases not matched to a gene: 8. The CDR3 DNA follows: TGTGCCAGCAGCTATGACAGGGGTTTACAAGAGACCCAGTACTTC. Translating gives CASSYDRGLQETQYF.

The chain links TRBV29-1 to TRBJ2-2; D remains ambiguous. Per germline, CDR1 SQVTM and CDR2 ANQGSEA. The CDR3 extends over 13 amino acids. V was trimmed by 3 bases and J by 2 bases, leaving 7 bases between them. The CDR3 DNA reads TGCAGCGTTGAGCAGGCCAACACCGGGGAGCTGTTTTTT. Protein: CSVEQANTGELFF.

The chain uses TRBV20-1 and TRBJ2-6; D is uncertain. CDR1 is DFQATT and CDR2 is SNEGSKA in the germline V gene (reference sequence). The ends were cut back, 5 bases at V and 0 bases at J, with 14 bases in the middle. The CDR3 runs 16 residues. CDR3 region: CSAPLNIASGANVLTF. The CDR3, as DNA: TGCAGTGCTCCCCTCAACATTGCCTCTGGGGCCAACGTCCTGACTTTC.

In this sample, this clonotype turned up many times. The CDR3 reads CASSLDRETSYEQYF. In DNA, the CDR3 is TGTGCCAGCAGTTTGGACAGGGAGACCTCCTACGAGCAGTACTTC. This rearrangement joins TRBV12-3 or TRBV12-4 to TRBJ2-7; 8 bases fit TRBD1. J gave up 0 bases and V 3 bases, and 4 bases lay outside the gene matches. The CDR3 covers 15 residues.

A few counts support this clonotype. This rearrangement joins TRBV27 to TRBJ2-1; 8 bases are a match to TRBD1. The ends lost 8 bases at V and 8 bases at J; junction bases unmatched: 8. There are 13 residues in the CDR3. Per the germline V gene, CDR1 is MNHEY and CDR2 is SMNVEV (reference sequence). DNA for the CDR3: TGTGCCAGCGCTAAGACAGGGGTCGATGAGCAGTTCTTC. Protein product: CASAKTGVDEQFF.

A few counts support this clonotype. CDR3 in amino acids: CASSGGTATGANVLTF. In DNA form, the CDR3 reads TGTGCCAGCAGCGGTGGGACAGCCACTGGGGCCAACGTCCTGACTTTC. This chain uses TRBV2 with TRBJ2-6; 7 nucleotides align to TRBD1. This CDR3 has 16 amino acids. Losses at the gene ends were 6 bases for V and 2 bases for J; bases not matched to a gene: 7. Germline lookup yields CDR1 SNHLY and CDR2 FYNNEI.

The chain links TRBV29-1 to TRBJ2-1; the D is unclear. Trimming left V 6 bases short and J 5 bases short, with 11 bases between. The length of the CDR3 is 12 residues. The germline gives CDR1 SQVTM, CDR2 ANQGSEA. The CDR3 coding sequence is TGCAGCGTGCCGAGGAACAACAATGAGCAGTTCTTC. This gives the protein CSVPRNNNEQFF.

The chain carries TRBV11-2 and TRBJ2-3; maybe TRBD1 (5 bases). The V gene's germline CDR1 is SGHAT and CDR2 FQNNGV. The CDR3 contains 16 residues. Trimming pared 2 bases from V and 2 bases from J, leaving 14 bases between. CDR3 nucleotide sequence: TGTGCCAGCAGCTTAACGGCAGGGTGGTCCACAGATACGCAGTATTTT. Translating gives CASSLTAGWSTDTQYF.

The chain recombines TRBV29-1 with TRBJ2-5, with D possibly TRBD1 on 6 matching bases. The end of the DNA is better explained by TRBJ2-7, so the J call may be wrong. The CDR3 is made up of 15 amino acids. Germline-derived CDR1 and CDR2 are SQVTM and ANQGSEA. The CDR3 here is CSVEARDKSSYEQYF. CDR3 sequence (DNA): TGCAGCGTTGAGGCTCGGGACAAGAGCTCCTACGAGCAGTACTTC.

This clonotype was counted a few times. The chain joins TRBV7-2 to TRBJ2-4; 7 bases agree with TRBD2. V lost 6 bases, J lost 0 bases, and 5 bases stayed unmatched. The CDR3 spans 15 residues. In germline, CDR1 is SGHTA, CDR2 FQGNSA. CDR3 in amino acids: CASRLAPLAKNIQYF. In nucleotides, the CDR3 is TGTGCCAGCAGACTAGCGCCGCTAGCCAAAAACATTCAGTACTTC. Looking up the rest from reference TRBV7-2 and TRBJ2-4 gives the full variable domain: GAGVSQSPSNKVTEKGKDVELRCDPISGHTALYWYRQSLGQGLEFLIYFQGNSAPDKSGLPSDRFSAERTGGSVSTLTIQRTQQEDSAVYLCASRLAPLAKNIQYFGAGTRLSVL.

This clonotype came up a few times. The rearrangement joins TRBV11-1 to TRBJ2-3, with D perhaps matching TRBD1 or TRBD2 (5 bases each). CDR1 SGHAT and CDR2 FQDESV come from the germline V gene (reference sequence). The CDR3 covers 14 residues. Trimming took off 5 bases at V and 7 bases at J, with 16 bases between the two ends. CDR3 DNA: TGTGCCAGCAGCCCCCGGGACCACACGAATACGCAGTATTTT. This codes for CASSPRDHTNTQYF.

This clonotype has more than one count but fewer than ten. J is TRBJ2-1 and V is TRBV3-1; a weak D match, TRBD1 (6 bases). The V gene lost 0 bases and the J gene lost 4 bases, with 10 bases spanning the gap. CDR3 length: 15 residues. Germline loops: CDR1 LGHDT, CDR2 YNNKEL (reference sequence). CDR3 in amino acids: CASSQEGDNYNEQFF. For the CDR3, the DNA is TGTGCCAGCAGCCAAGAAGGGGACAATTACAATGAGCAGTTCTTC.

The J gene is TRBJ2-5, the V gene TRBV7-9; possibly TRBD1 for D (5 bases). The J call is uncertain, as TRBJ2-7 better fits the DNA end. The CDR3 loop spans 15 amino acids. The germline CDR1 and CDR2 sequences are SEHNR and FQNEAQ (reference sequence). CDR3 bases: TGTGCCAGCAGCGGGCAGGGTTCACACGGAAACGAGCAGTACTTC. It is translated as CASSGQGSHGNEQYF.

This clonotype was recorded at least ten times. The gene calls are TRBV9 and TRBJ1-1, with a tentative D call TRBD1 (5 bases). The CDR3 is made up of 14 amino acids. Trimming took 7 bases from V and 4 from J, leaving 17 bases between them. Germline values: CDR1 SGDLS, CDR2 YYNGEE. The CDR3 spells CASGSGGRITEAFF. In DNA form, the CDR3 reads TGTGCCAGCGGATCCGGGGGTAGAATCACTGAAGCTTTCTTT. Full variable domain (missing parts from reference TRBV9 and TRBJ1-1): DSGVTQTPKHLITATGQRVTLRCSPRSGDLSVYWYQQSLDQGLQFLIQYYNGEERAKGNILERFSAQQFPDLHSELNLSSLELGDSALYFCASGSGGRITEAFFGQGTRLTVV.

The V and J genes are TRBV19 and TRBJ1-4; possible D gene TRBD1, 5 bases. Trimming took off 5 bases at V and 8 bases at J, with 21 bases between the two ends. CDR1 is LNHDA, CDR2 SQIVND, per germline (reference sequence). CDR3 length: 16 residues. CDR3 protein: CASSSSLRDRGEKLFF. The CDR3 region has the DNA TGTGCCAGTAGTTCGTCACTCCGGGACCGCGGAGAAAAACTGTTTTTT.

CDR3 coding DNA: TGTGCCAGCAGTTTCGACAGGACGACTAGCCGAGAGACCCAGTACTTC. This gives the protein CASSFDRTTSRETQYF. This chain connects TRBV6-5 to TRBJ2-5; D is possibly TRBD2 (7 bases). The V end was cut by 4 bases, the J end by 4 bases, with 19 bases between. The CDR3 is 16 residues long. Germline V gene data show CDR1 as MNHEY and CDR2 as SVGAGI.

The chain employs TRBV7-9 and TRBJ2-5; 10 nucleotides align to TRBD1. The CDR3 sequence is 15 residues long. V lost 8 bases and J lost 3; bases outside the gene matches: 9. Germline V lookup: CDR1 SEHNR, CDR2 FQNEAQ (reference sequence). The CDR3 DNA reads TGTGCCAGCCCCCCCGAGGGGACAGGGGAAGAGACCCAGTACTTC. Its translation: CASPPEGTGEETQYF.

Only a few counts were recorded for this clonotype. The rearrangement joins TRBV29-1 to TRBJ2-1; either TRBD1 or TRBD2 may supply D (5 bases each). CDR1 is SQVTM and CDR2 is ANQGSEA in the germline V gene. V was trimmed by 1 base and J by 0 bases, leaving 13 bases between them. The CDR3 contains 16 residues. CDR3 loop: CSVEAMGTHSYNEQFF. The DNA for the CDR3 is TGCAGCGTTGAAGCGATGGGGACCCACTCCTACAATGAGCAGTTCTTC.

This chain uses TRBV29-1 with TRBJ2-7; 7 positions agree with TRBD2. This CDR3 contains 12 residues. The germline CDR1 and CDR2 sequences are SQVTM and ANQGSEA. V was clipped by 7 bases and J by 3 bases; unmatched bases: 6. The CDR3 DNA follows: TGCAGCGCAGGGAGGACTAGCTACGAGCAGTACTTC. It translates to CSAGRTSYEQYF.